The 23 T cell receptor beta chains below come from one sample, sequenced in a study of technical replicates of blood from four donors. Clones were sequenced by immunoSEQ multiplex PCR, and TCRdb holds only the in-frame ones, with some missing. The sample consists of 55,000 to 75,000 clones, 92% of them appearing once. Source material: T cells isolated from PBMCs. Receptors originate from a human donor in good health.

J is TRBJ1-4 and V is TRBV6-5; D uncertain. Trimming left V 6 bases short and J 7 bases short, with 12 bases between. This CDR3 has 13 residues. Germline loops: CDR1 MNHEY, CDR2 SVGAGI. The CDR3 is CASRAVMVEKLFF. The CDR3 DNA sequence: TGTGCCAGCAGGGCCGTTATGGTTGAAAAACTGTTTTTT.

The J gene is TRBJ2-3, the V gene TRBV5-4, with 13 bases that match TRBD2. The V segment lost 4 bases and the J segment 6 bases; nucleotides outside the gene matches: 8. In germline, CDR1 is SGHNT, CDR2 YYREEE (reference sequence). The CDR3 covers 16 residues. Here the CDR3 reads CASSQRLAGGRDTQYF. Here the CDR3 DNA reads TGTGCCAGCAGCCAGCGACTAGCGGGAGGTAGGGATACGCAGTATTTT.

The rearrangement joins TRBV5-1 to TRBJ1-1; the match to TRBD1 covers 9 bases. Germline V gives CDR1 SGHRS, CDR2 YFSETQ. The CDR3 consists of 14 residues. The V gene end was trimmed by 5 bases and the J gene end by 4 bases; junction bases not matched to a gene: 6. This chain's CDR3 is CASRRTGVVTEAFF. The CDR3 DNA sequence: TGCGCCAGCAGACGGACAGGGGTCGTCACTGAAGCTTTCTTT.

The chain recombines TRBV13 with TRBJ2-1; 14 bases agree with TRBD2. The CDR3 length is 16 residues. CDR1 is PRHDT, CDR2 FYEKMQ, per germline (reference sequence). J was trimmed by 12 bases and V by 4 bases; bases with no gene match: 11. DNA of the CDR3: TGTGCCAGCAGCTCTGATGGGACTAGCGGGAGTGCGGTGCAGTTCTTC. Protein: CASSSDGTSGSAVQFF.

The chain is built from TRBV7-3 and TRBJ2-1; TRBD2 agrees at 13 bases. Germline CDR1 is SGHTA and CDR2 is FQGTGA. This CDR3 is 16 amino acids long. The V segment lost 6 bases and the J segment 10 bases; nucleotides outside the gene matches: 12. DNA for the CDR3: TGTGCCAGCAGGTCCGGGACTAGCGGGATGAGGGGCGAGCAGTTCTTC. This encodes CASRSGTSGMRGEQFF.

V is TRBV27 and J is TRBJ2-1; TRBD2 matches at 8 bases. V trimming: 6 bases; J trimming: 14 bases; junction bases outside the gene matches: 9. This CDR3 is 12 amino acids long. Germline CDR1 and CDR2: MNHEY and SMNVEV (reference sequence). CDR3 bases: TGTGCCAGCAGCCTAAATGCGGGGGGAGAGTTCTTC. Its protein product is CASSLNAGGEFF.

The chain has TRBV7-2 and TRBJ2-3; 8 bases match TRBD2. V dropped 5 bases and J dropped 6; count of bases not matched to a gene: 4. The CDR3 is made up of 13 amino acids. CDR1 and CDR2 from the germline V gene are SGHTA and FQGNSA. CDR3 bases: TGTGCCAGCAGCCGTTCGGGGGGGGATACGCAGTATTTT. Residues: CASSRSGGDTQYF.

V usage is TRBV27 and J usage is TRBJ2-3, with D perhaps matching TRBD2 (6 bases). CDR1 and CDR2 from the germline V gene are MNHEY and SMNVEV (reference sequence). This CDR3 has 13 residues. Trimming left V 6 bases short and J 4 bases short, with 11 bases between. The CDR3 coding sequence is TGTGCCAGCAGCCTAGCGCAAGCAGATACGCAGTATTTT. Translating gives CASSLAQADTQYF.

The chain recombines TRBV7-2 with TRBJ1-1; possibly TRBD1 for D (5 bases). The CDR3 consists of 13 residues. V shed 0 bases and J shed 6 bases, with 8 bases lying between them. Germline CDR1 SGHTA, CDR2 FQGNSA. The CDR3 reads CASSLAAGAEAFF. The CDR3 coding sequence is TGTGCCAGCAGCTTAGCAGCGGGGGCTGAAGCTTTCTTT.

The genes are TRBV5-1 and TRBJ2-1, with D perhaps TRBD2 (5 bases). Between the trimmed V and J ends, which lost 2 bases and 4 bases, there was a span of 10 bases. From germline, CDR1 is SGHRS and CDR2 YFSETQ. The CDR3 sequence is 14 residues long. The CDR3, as DNA: TGCGCCAGCAGCTTAACGGACTCTTACAATGAGCAGTTCTTC. Its translation is CASSLTDSYNEQFF.

The chain joins TRBV6-5 to TRBJ2-5; possibly TRBD1 for D (5 bases). V lost 3 bases and J 3 bases, leaving 8 bases between the germline ends. This CDR3 region has 13 residues. CDR1 and CDR2 from the germline V gene are MNHEY and SVGAGI. CDR3 protein: CASSYPGKETQYF. The CDR3 nucleotides are TGTGCCAGCAGTTATCCAGGGAAAGAGACCCAGTACTTC.

This clone was observed a single time. The rearrangement joins TRBV27 to TRBJ1-1, with 9 bases that match TRBD1. V was pared by 0 bases and J by 4 bases, with 12 bases of the junction left unmatched. Per germline, CDR1 MNHEY and CDR2 SMNVEV (reference sequence). The CDR3 spans 18 residues. The CDR3 sequence is CASSLSIRGQGKGTEAFF. The CDR3 bases are TGTGCCAGCAGTTTATCGATTCGGGGACAGGGTAAGGGCACTGAAGCTTTCTTT.

The chain employs TRBV19 and TRBJ2-7; TRBD1 matches 8 bases. V lost 3 bases to trimming and J lost 3 bases; unmatched junction nucleotides: 10. This CDR3 comprises 16 residues. Germline V lookup: CDR1 LNHDA, CDR2 SQIVND (reference sequence). The CDR3 spells CASSMLMGTGLYEQYF. In DNA form, the CDR3 reads TGTGCCAGTAGTATGTTGATGGGGACAGGTCTCTACGAGCAGTACTTC.

This sequence joins TRBV25-1 and TRBJ2-3; D may be TRBD1 (5 bases). The length of the CDR3 is 17 residues. V lost 2 bases to trimming and J lost 2 bases, with 17 bases between them. Germline CDR1 and CDR2: MGHDK and SYGVNS. The CDR3 loop reads CASSELQDSLDTDTQYF. CDR3 DNA sequence: TGTGCCAGCAGTGAACTCCAAGACAGTTTAGACACAGATACGCAGTATTTT.

The genes are TRBV27 and TRBJ1-5; 7 bases agree with TRBD1. V lost 5 bases, J lost 7 bases, and 14 bases stayed unmatched. Germline CDR1 is MNHEY and CDR2 is SMNVEV (reference sequence). This CDR3 spans 16 amino acids. The CDR3, as DNA: TGTGCCAGCAGTCCCCAGGGGGTCGGGGGACAACAGCCCCAGCATTTT. Its translation is CASSPQGVGGQQPQHF.

The chain recombines TRBV28 with TRBJ2-6; 12 nucleotides agree with TRBD1. The CDR3 covers 17 residues. The germline V gene has CDR1 MDHEN and CDR2 SYDVKM. The junction had 1 base not matched to a gene; V was cut back by 2 bases and J by 2 bases. CDR3 DNA: TGTGCCAGCAGTTTAGGGACAGGGGGCGCTGGGGCCAACGTCCTGACTTTC. Protein sequence: CASSLGTGGAGANVLTF.

The V gene is TRBV29-1, the J gene TRBJ2-1; 8 positions agree with TRBD2. Per the germline V gene, CDR1 is SQVTM and CDR2 is ANQGSEA. The V and J ends lost 2 bases and 9 bases, in that order; junction bases with no gene match: 15. The CDR3 sequence is 16 residues long. CDR3 bases: TGCAGCGTTGAATTCGTAGCGGGAAGTCGTAGGGGTGAGCAGTTCTTC. Translating gives CSVEFVAGSRRGEQFF.

This clone has only one observation. The chain has TRBV4-3 and TRBJ1-2, with 8 positions matching TRBD1. CDR3 length equals 15 residues. Germline CDR1 and CDR2: LGHNA and YSLEER. Unmatched junction bases numbered 13, after V lost 4 bases and J lost 9 bases. CDR3 sequence: CASSLNNDRGASYTF. The CDR3 DNA follows: TGCGCCAGCAGCCTTAATAACGACAGGGGCGCGAGCTACACCTTC.

This clone has a handful of counts. The gene calls are TRBV30 and TRBJ2-1; 11 nucleotides line up with TRBD2. The CDR3 spans 16 residues. With 0 bases clipped from V and 6 bases from J, the junction kept 7 bases outside the gene matches. Germline V gene data show CDR1 as GTSNPN and CDR2 as SVGIG (reference sequence). The CDR3 region has the DNA TGTGCCTGGAGTGTTGGTAGCGGGAGGGCCGGCAATGAGCAGTTCTTC. It specifies CAWSVGSGRAGNEQFF.

This chain uses TRBV5-1 with TRBJ1-3; D unclear. The CDR3 extends over 16 amino acids. CDR1 and CDR2 (germline): SGHRS, YFSETQ. Trimming shortened V by 4 bases and J by 2 bases, and 16 bases separated the two germline ends. Written as DNA, the CDR3 is TGCGCCAGCAGCCCCGCCGGTGCGGCCGCTGGAAACACCATATATTTT. The encoded protein is CASSPAGAAAGNTIYF.

CDR3 DNA sequence: TGCGCCAGCAGCCAAAGGGACAGCTCGGCCTACGAGCAGTACTTC. Its translation: CASSQRDSSAYEQYF. This chain links TRBV4-1 with TRBJ2-7; 7 bases align to TRBD1. With 2 bases clipped from V and 2 bases from J, the junction kept 6 bases outside the gene matches. This CDR3 spans 15 amino acids. In germline, CDR1 is MGHRA, CDR2 YSYEKL.

The chain couples TRBV6-5 to TRBJ1-1, with 7 bases aligning to TRBD1. The junction had 9 bases not matched to a gene; V was cut back by 7 bases and J by 1 base. The germline V gene has CDR1 MNHEY and CDR2 SVGAGI. The CDR3 is 15 residues long. The CDR3 bases are TGTGCCAGCACCATGACAGGGCCTGAGAACACTGAAGCTTTCTTT. The encoded protein is CASTMTGPENTEAFF.

This clone showed up just once. V usage is TRBV5-4 and J usage is TRBJ1-1; 7 positions match TRBD1. V shed 4 bases, J shed 2 bases, and the junction held 5 bases outside the gene matches. The germline CDR1 and CDR2 sequences are SGHNT and YYREEE (reference sequence). This CDR3 has 14 amino acids. CDR3 DNA sequence: TGTGCCAGCAGCCAGGGACAGCTTAACACTGAAGCTTTCTTT. It yields the protein CASSQGQLNTEAFF.